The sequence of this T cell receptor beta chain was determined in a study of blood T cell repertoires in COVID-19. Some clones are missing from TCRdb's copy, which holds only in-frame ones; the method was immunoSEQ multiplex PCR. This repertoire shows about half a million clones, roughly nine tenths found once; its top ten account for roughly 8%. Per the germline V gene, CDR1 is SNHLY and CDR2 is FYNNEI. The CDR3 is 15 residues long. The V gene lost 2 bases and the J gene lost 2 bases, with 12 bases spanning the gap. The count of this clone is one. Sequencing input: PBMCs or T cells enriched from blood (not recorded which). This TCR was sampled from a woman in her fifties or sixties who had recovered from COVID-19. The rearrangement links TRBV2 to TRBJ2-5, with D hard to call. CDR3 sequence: CASSEYLSSQETQYF. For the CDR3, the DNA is TGTGCCAGCAGTGAATACCTGAGCTCTCAAGAGACCCAGTACTTC.